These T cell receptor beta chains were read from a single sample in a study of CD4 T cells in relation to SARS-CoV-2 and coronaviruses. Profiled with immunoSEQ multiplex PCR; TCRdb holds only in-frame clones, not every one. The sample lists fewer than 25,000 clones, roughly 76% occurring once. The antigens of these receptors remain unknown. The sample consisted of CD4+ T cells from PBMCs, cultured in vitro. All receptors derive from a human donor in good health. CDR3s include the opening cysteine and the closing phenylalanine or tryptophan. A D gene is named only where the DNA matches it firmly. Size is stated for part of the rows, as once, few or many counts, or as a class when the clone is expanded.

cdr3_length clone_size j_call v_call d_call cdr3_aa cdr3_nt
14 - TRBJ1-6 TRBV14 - CASSSDGRNSPLHF TGTGCCAGCAGCTCTGACGGACGTAATTCACCCCTCCACTTT
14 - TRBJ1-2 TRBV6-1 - CASSEGAGVDGYTF TGTGCCAGCAGTGAAGGTGCAGGGGTGGACGGCTACACCTTC
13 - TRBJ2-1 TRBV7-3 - CASSLQGVNEQFF TGTGCCAGCAGCTTACAGGGAGTCAATGAGCAGTTCTTC
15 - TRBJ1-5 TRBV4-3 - CASSQNGGSSQPQHF TGCGCCAGCAGCCAGAATGGGGGTTCCAGTCAGCCCCAGCATTTT
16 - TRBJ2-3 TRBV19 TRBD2 CASSMESGRGADTQYF TGTGCCAGTAGTATGGAAAGCGGGAGGGGGGCAGATACGCAGTATTTT
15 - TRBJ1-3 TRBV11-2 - CASSPLGGIGNTIYF TGTGCCAGCAGCCCACTGGGGGGTATCGGAAACACCATATATTTT
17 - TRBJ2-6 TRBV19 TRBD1 CASSPRTGLSGANVLTF TGTGCCAGTAGTCCGAGGACAGGGCTCTCCGGGGCCAACGTCCTGACTTTC
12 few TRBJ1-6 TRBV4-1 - CASSQDMGPLHF TGCGCCAGCAGCCAAGACATGGGACCCCTCCACTTT
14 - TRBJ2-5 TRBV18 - CASSPTGGWETQYF TGTGCCAGCTCACCCACTGGGGGATGGGAGACCCAGTACTTC
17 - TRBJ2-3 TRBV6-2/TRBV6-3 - CASSYYPGTVHTDTQYF TGTGCCAGCAGTTATTACCCCGGGACGGTTCACACAGATACGCAGTATTTT
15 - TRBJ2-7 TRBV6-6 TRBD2 CASSYSAGGAYEQYF TGTGCCAGCAGTTACTCCGCGGGAGGCGCCTACGAGCAGTACTTC
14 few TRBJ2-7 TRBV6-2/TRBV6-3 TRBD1 CASSPLDRGYEQYF TGTGCCAGCAGTCCATTGGACAGGGGCTACGAGCAGTACTTC
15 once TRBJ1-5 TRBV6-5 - CASSYSKAVNQPQHF TGTGCCAGCAGTTACTCGAAGGCAGTCAATCAGCCCCAGCATTTT
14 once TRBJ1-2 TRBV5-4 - CASNPTPSNYGYTF TGTGCCAGCAACCCGACGCCTTCCAACTATGGCTACACCTTC
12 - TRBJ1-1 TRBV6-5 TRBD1 CASRQGVTEAFF TGTGCCAGCAGACAGGGGGTCACTGAAGCTTTCTTT
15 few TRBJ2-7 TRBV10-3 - CAISAAGGGTYEQYF TGTGCCATCAGTGCGGCAGGGGGGGGAACCTACGAGCAGTACTTC
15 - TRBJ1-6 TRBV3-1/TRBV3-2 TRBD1 CASSRPGQANSPLHF TGTGCCAGCAGCCGACCGGGACAGGCGAATTCACCCCTCCACTTT
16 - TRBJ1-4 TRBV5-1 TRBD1 CASSLSGQVINEKLFF TGCGCCAGCAGCCTTTCGGGACAGGTGATAAATGAAAAACTGTTTTTT
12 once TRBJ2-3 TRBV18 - CASSPNPDTQYF TGTGCCAGCTCACCCAATCCGGATACGCAGTATTTT
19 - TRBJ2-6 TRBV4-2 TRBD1 CASSQEPGQVFSGANVLTF TGTGCCAGCAGCCAAGAGCCGGGACAGGTTTTCTCTGGGGCCAACGTCCTGACTTTC
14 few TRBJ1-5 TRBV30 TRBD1 CAWSVFRGLQPQHF TGTGCCTGGAGTGTATTCAGGGGGCTTCAGCCCCAGCATTTT
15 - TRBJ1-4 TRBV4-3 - CASSQEHRGDEKLFF TGCGCCAGCAGCCAAGAGCACAGAGGGGATGAAAAACTGTTTTTT
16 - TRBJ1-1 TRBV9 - CASSPGRGIGNTEAFF TGTGCCAGCAGCCCGGGTCGGGGGATCGGTAACACTGAAGCTTTCTTT
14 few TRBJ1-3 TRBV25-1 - CASSDPPSGNTIYF TGTGCCAGCAGTGACCCGCCCTCTGGAAACACCATATATTTT
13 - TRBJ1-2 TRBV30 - CAWSVQTNYGYTF TGTGCCTGGAGTGTACAAACTAACTATGGCTACACCTTC
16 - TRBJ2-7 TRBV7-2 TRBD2 CASSSSGLAFSYEQYF TGTGCCAGCAGCTCGTCGGGACTAGCATTCTCCTACGAGCAGTACTTC
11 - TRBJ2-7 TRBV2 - CASSVLVEQYF TGTGCCAGCAGTGTTTTAGTCGAGCAGTACTTC
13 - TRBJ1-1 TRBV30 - CAWSQVLNTEAFF TGTGCCTGGAGCCAGGTTCTGAACACTGAAGCTTTCTTT
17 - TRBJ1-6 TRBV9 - CASSVGGRADNNSPLHF TGTGCCAGCAGCGTAGGGGGTCGGGCAGACAATAATTCACCCCTCCACTTT
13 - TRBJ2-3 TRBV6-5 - CASTPRGTDTQYF TGTGCCAGCACCCCCCGGGGCACAGATACGCAGTATTTT
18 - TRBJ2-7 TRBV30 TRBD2 CAWRGGRGRLAGSYEQYF TGTGCCTGGAGAGGGGGCAGGGGCCGACTAGCGGGATCCTACGAGCAGTACTTC
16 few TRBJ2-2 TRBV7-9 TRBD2 CATDGLAGAYTGELFF TGTGCCACCGATGGACTAGCGGGAGCATATACCGGGGAGCTGTTTTTT
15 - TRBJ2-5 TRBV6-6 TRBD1 CASSYVPTGGETQYF TGTGCCAGCAGTTACGTCCCGACAGGGGGAGAGACCCAGTACTTC
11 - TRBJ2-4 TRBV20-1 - CSALMGNIQYF TGCAGTGCCTTGATGGGAAACATTCAGTACTTC
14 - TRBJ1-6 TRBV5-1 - CASSLAGDNSPLHF TGCGCCAGCAGCTTGGCCGGGGATAATTCACCCCTCCACTTT
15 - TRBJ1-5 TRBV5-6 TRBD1 CATHLPTGRKQPQHF TGTGCCACTCACCTTCCGACAGGGCGTAAACAGCCCCAGCATTTT
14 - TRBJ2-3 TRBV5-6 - CASSSGPGADTQYF TGTGCCAGCAGCTCAGGACCGGGGGCAGATACGCAGTATTTT
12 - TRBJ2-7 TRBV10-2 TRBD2 CASSAGLGEQYF TGCGCCAGCAGCGCCGGACTAGGGGAGCAGTACTTC
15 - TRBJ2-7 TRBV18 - CASSPGRTSSYEQYF TGTGCCAGCTCACCAGGTAGAACGAGCTCCTACGAGCAGTACTTC
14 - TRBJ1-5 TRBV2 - CASKPGQGNQPQHF TGTGCCAGCAAGCCAGGGCAGGGCAATCAGCCCCAGCATTTT
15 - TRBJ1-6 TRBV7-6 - CASSLGTSQNSPLHF TGTGCCAGCAGCTTAGGGACATCACAGAATTCACCCCTCCACTTT
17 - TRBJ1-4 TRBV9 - CASSVGSGLTTNEKLFF TGTGCCAGCAGCGTAGGTTCAGGGCTTACAACTAATGAAAAACTGTTTTTT
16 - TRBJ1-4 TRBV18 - CASSPPGSREAEKLFF TGTGCCAGCTCACCACCGGGTTCGAGGGAGGCTGAAAAACTGTTTTTT
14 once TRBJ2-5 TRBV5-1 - CASSLAGAQETQYF TGCGCCAGCAGCTTGGCAGGGGCGCAAGAGACCCAGTACTTC
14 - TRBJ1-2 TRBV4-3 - CASSQAHTNYGYTF TGCGCCAGCAGCCAAGCTCACACGAACTATGGCTACACCTTC
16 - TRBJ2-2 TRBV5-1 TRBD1 CASSLEGQGATGELFF TGCGCCAGCAGCTTGGAGGGACAGGGGGCCACCGGGGAGCTGTTTTTT
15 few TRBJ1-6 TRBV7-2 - CASSLGRLGGSPLHF TGTGCCAGCAGCCTGGGACGATTAGGAGGATCACCCCTCCACTTT
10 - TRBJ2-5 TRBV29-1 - CSVGVEAQYF TGCAGCGTTGGAGTAGAGGCCCAGTACTTC
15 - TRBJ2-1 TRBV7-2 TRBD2 CASSFQAGGLYEQFF TGTGCCAGCAGCTTTCAGGCGGGGGGGCTCTATGAGCAGTTCTTC
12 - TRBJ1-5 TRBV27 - CASWTGNQPQHF TGTGCCAGCTGGACAGGCAATCAGCCCCAGCATTTT
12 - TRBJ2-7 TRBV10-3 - CAISEVVYEQYF TGTGCCATCAGTGAAGTGGTTTACGAGCAGTACTTC
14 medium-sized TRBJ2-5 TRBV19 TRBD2 CASSPLSGTETQYF TGTGCCAGTAGTCCCCTTAGCGGGACAGAGACCCAGTACTTC
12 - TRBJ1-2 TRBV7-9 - CASSSGLRGYTF TGTGCCAGCAGCTCAGGGTTGCGGGGCTACACCTTC
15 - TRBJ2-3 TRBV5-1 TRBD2 CASSFSGVSTDTQYF TGCGCCAGCAGTTTTAGCGGGGTTAGCACAGATACGCAGTATTTT